One T cell receptor (beta chain) is described in this entry. The antigen remains unidentified. Each donor had 7.5 to 10 milliliters of peripheral blood drawn. These data are taken from a study of blood T cells in healthy people across ages. This CDR3 region has 11 residues. Trimming left V 5 bases short and J 4 bases short, with 6 bases between. CDR1 is SGHVS and CDR2 is FQNEAQ in the germline V gene. Overall study results and limits: It was not possible, with unsorted PBMCs, to conclusively compare naive and antigen-experienced cells.

With a J-beta primer mix and a sample-barcoded 5' primer, a second PCR ran 7 to 11 cycles. Via MiXCR, TCRdb re-called the 5' RACE reads, giving one row per CDR3 protein. This sample has over 450,000 distinct CDR3 sequences, with about 25% found just once. This sample also appeared in a second study, on T cells of mothers and their children.

The rearrangement uses TRBV7-8 and TRBJ2-7; D ambiguous. The sequence came from a boy between 5 and 17 years old in good health. Specimen: blood. The CDR3 protein is CASSGWYEQYF. The DNA of the CDR3 is TGTGCCAGCAGCGGGTGGTACGAGCAGTACTTC. Drawing the rest from reference TRBV7-8 and TRBJ2-7, the complete variable domain is GAGVSQSPRYKVAKRGQDVALRCDPISGHVSLFWYQQALGQGPEFLTYFQNEAQLDKSGLPSDRFFAERPEGSVSTLKIQRTQQEDSAVYLCASSGWYEQYFGPGTRLTVT.